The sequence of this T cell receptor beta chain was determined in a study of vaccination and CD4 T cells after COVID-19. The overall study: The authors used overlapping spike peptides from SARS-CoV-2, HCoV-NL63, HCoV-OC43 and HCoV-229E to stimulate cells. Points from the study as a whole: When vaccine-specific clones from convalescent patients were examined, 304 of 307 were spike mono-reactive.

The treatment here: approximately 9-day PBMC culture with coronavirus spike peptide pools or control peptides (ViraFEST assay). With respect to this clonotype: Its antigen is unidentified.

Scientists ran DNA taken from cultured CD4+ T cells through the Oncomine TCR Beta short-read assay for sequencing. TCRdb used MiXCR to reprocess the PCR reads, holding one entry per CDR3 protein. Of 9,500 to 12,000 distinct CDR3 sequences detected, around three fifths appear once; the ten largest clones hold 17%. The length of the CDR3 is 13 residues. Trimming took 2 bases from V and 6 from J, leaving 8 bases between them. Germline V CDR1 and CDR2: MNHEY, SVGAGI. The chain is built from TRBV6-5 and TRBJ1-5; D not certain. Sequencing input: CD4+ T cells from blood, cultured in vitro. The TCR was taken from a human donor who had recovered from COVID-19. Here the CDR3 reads CASSYGPGQPQHF. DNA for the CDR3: TGTGCCAGCAGTTACGGCCCTGGTCAGCCCCAGCATTTT.